One sample yielded the 4 T cell receptor beta chains listed below, sequenced in a study of OX40 agonist ivuxolimab in advanced cancers. Repertoires were generated with immunoSEQ multiplex PCR, while TCRdb's copy carries only in-frame clones and drops some. The sample lists approximately 79,000 clones, around 83% occurring once. Sample: CD4+ or CD8+ T cells sorted from blood, taken in a trial of the OX40 agonist ivuxolimab. The origin of the receptors is an adult with an advanced solid tumor such as melanoma, head and neck, liver or kidney cancer.

The chain joins TRBV10-3 to TRBJ2-1, with TRBD1 as a possible D gene (6 bases). CDR1 is ENHRY and CDR2 is SYGVKD in the germline V gene. The CDR3 runs to 17 residues. V lost 4 bases and J lost 5, with 21 bases in between. The CDR3 region is CAISALLGGRGDNEQFF. The CDR3 bases are TGTGCCATCAGTGCCCTCCTTGGGGGCCGGGGAGACAATGAGCAGTTCTTC.

In its sample, this clone was seen once. The chain links TRBV7-2 to TRBJ1-3; 7 bases align to TRBD1. This CDR3 comprises 13 residues. V was clipped by 5 bases and J by 4 bases; unmatched bases: 2. From germline, CDR1 is SGHTA and CDR2 FQGNSA. The CDR3 coding sequence is TGTGCCAGCAGCGACAGGGCCGGAAACACCATATATTTT. This codes for CASSDRAGNTIYF.

The chain joins TRBV7-9 to TRBJ1-2; a weak D match, TRBD1 (5 bases). The CDR3 runs 15 residues. The germline gives CDR1 SEHNR, CDR2 FQNEAQ (reference sequence). Trimming cost V 5 bases and J 0 bases, with 13 bases left between them. CDR3 region: CASSLSETANYGYTF. In DNA form, the CDR3 reads TGTGCCAGCAGCCTCAGTGAGACAGCTAACTATGGCTACACCTTC.

In regard to this clone: The junction does not match germline at one end; this may be a read error. The chain recombines TRBV19 with TRBJ1-1; D uncertain. The CDR3 sequence is 15 residues long. Germline CDR1 and CDR2: LNHDA and SQIVND (reference sequence). The CDR3: CASSYLTALNTEAFF. Here the CDR3 DNA reads TGCGCCAGTAGTTACCTGACGGCTTTGAACACTGAAGCTTTCTTT.